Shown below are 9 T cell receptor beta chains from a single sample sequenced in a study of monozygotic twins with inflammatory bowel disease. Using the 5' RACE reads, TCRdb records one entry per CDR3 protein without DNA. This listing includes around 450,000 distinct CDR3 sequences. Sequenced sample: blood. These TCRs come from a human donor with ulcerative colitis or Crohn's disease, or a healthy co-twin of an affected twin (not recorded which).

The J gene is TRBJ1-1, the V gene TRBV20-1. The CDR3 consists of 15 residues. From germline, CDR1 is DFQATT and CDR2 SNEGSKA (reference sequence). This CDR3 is CSARATQGVNTEAFF.

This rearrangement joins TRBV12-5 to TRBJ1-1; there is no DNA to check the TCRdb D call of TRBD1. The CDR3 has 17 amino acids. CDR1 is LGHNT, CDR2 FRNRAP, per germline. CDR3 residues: CASGLPLDRYALTEAFF.

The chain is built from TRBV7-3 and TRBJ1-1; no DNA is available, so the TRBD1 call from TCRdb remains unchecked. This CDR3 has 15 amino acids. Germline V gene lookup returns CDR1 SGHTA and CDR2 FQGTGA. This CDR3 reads CASAPRTGPNTEAFF.

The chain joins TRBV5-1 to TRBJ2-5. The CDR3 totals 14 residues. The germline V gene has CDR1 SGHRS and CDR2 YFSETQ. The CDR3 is CASSSQELEETQYF.

This CDR3 reads CASKGDGRGKNMQYF. The chain has TRBV6-1 and TRBJ2-4; TCRdb names TRBD2, which stays unverified in the absence of DNA. Per the germline V gene, CDR1 is MNHNS and CDR2 is SASEGT. The CDR3 covers 15 residues.

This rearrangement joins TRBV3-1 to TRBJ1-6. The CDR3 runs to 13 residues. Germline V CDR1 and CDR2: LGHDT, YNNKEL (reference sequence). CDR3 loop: CATSVSLNSPLHF.

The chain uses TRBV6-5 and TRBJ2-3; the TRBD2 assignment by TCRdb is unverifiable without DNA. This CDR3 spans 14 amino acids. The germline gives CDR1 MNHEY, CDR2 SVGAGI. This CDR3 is CASNFGRALDTQYF.

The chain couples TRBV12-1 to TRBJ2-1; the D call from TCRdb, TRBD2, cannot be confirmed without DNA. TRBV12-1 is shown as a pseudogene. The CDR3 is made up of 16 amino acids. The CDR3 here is CASSVRLAGAVGEQFF.

CDR3 sequence: CASSLGDRGAQYF. This sequence joins TRBV5-1 and TRBJ2-5. The CDR3 contains 13 residues. Per the germline V gene, CDR1 is SGHRS and CDR2 is YFSETQ. Full variable domain (rest looked up from reference TRBV5-1 and TRBJ2-5): KAGVTQTPRYLIKTRGQQVTLSCSPISGHRSVSWYQQTPGQGLQFLFEYFSETQRNKGNFPGRFSGRQFSNSRSEMNVSTLELGDSALYLCASSLGDRGAQYFGPGTRLLVL.